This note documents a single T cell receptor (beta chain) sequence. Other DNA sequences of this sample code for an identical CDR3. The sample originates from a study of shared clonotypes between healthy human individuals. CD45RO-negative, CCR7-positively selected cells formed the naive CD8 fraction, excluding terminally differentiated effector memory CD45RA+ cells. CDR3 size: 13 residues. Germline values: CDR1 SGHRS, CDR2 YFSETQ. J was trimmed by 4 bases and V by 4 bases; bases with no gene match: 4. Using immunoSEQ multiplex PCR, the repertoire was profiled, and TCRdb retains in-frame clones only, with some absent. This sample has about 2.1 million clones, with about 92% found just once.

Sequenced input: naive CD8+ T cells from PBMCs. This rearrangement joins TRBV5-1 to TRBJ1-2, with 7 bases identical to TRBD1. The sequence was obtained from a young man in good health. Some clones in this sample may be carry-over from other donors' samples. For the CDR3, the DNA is TGCGCCAGCAGCCCCGGGACAGTCTATGGCTACACCTTC. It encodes CASSPGTVYGYTF.